One T cell receptor beta chain is described in this entry. Its antigen is not known. Blood collection times were about day -28 and days 30, 100, 180 posttransplant. This CDR3 contains 14 residues. V lost 8 bases, J lost 5 bases, and 18 bases lay in between. From germline, CDR1 is MDHEN and CDR2 SYDVKM. The data derive from a study of T cell clonotyping in hematopoietic cell transplantation. Overall study results and limits: After transplant, recipient diversity fell while pathologically expanded clonotypes grew through day 180.

The protocol was immunoSEQ multiplex PCR, while the TCRdb copy is restricted to in-frame clones and leaves out a portion. The profile covers 7,000 or so clones, with 37% appearing a single time and approximately 20% taken by the ten largest. The sequencing here drew on peripheral blood mononuclear cells, taken 30 days after allogeneic stem cell transplant. This sequence originates from a female patient aged 55-70 years who had an allogeneic stem cell transplant, so the T cells may come from the graft donor. Some clones in this sample may be carry-over from other donors' samples. This chain uses TRBV28 with TRBJ2-5, with D perhaps matching TRBD1 or TRBD2 (6 bases each). For the CDR3, the DNA is TGTGCCAGCCGGGGGCCAGGGAGTGTGGAGACCCAGTACTTC. Amino acids: CASRGPGSVETQYF. Looking up the rest from reference TRBV28 and TRBJ2-5 gives the full variable domain: DVKVTQSSRYLVKRTGEKVFLECVQDMDHENMFWYRQDPGLGLRLIYFSYDVKMKEKGDIPEGYSVSREKKERFSLILESASTNQTSMYLCASRGPGSVETQYFGPGTRLLVL.